This TCR beta chain stems from a study of chemoradiotherapy in HPV16-positive cancers. Study-wide context: Candidate HPV-specific clones and shared TCR motifs came from two HPV16-positive patients. Notes on the study in general: Candidate HPV-specific clones and E7-related TCR motifs grew in tumor during treatment.

This clone has a single count. What it binds is unknown. TCRdb's table, derived via immunoSEQ multiplex PCR, lists solely in-frame clones and lacks some. The sample comprises approximately 8,300 clones, approximately 90% of which are singletons, and 11% to 15% rests with the top ten. This clonotype was obtained from a human donor with HPV-associated anogenital cancer. Sequencing was performed on blood, taken from a patient who underwent chemoradiotherapy.

The CDR3 sequence: CAISPPGQGRETQYF. As DNA, the CDR3 is TGTGCCATCAGCCCACCGGGACAGGGGAGGGAGACCCAGTACTTC. The chain carries TRBV10-3 and TRBJ2-5; TRBD1 aligns across 10 bases. With V trimmed by 6 bases and J by 5 bases, 9 bases remained unmatched. The CDR3 has 15 residues. The V gene's germline CDR1 is ENHRY and CDR2 SYGVKD.